Included here is one TCR beta chain sequence, with context. This sample is drawn from a study of blood T cells in healthy people across ages. A second PCR of roughly 7 to 11 cycles used a sample-barcoded 5' primer and a J-beta primer mix. TCRdb passed the 5' RACE reads through MiXCR, listing each CDR3 protein once. The data contain more than 800,000 distinct CDR3 sequences, under 55% of them seen just once; the ten biggest clones take up approximately 20%. Per germline, CDR1 LGHDT and CDR2 YNNKEL (reference sequence). Deletions cut 5 bases from V and 1 base from J, with 18 bases between. CDR3 length: 18 amino acids.

This TCR was sampled from a woman aged 55 to 70 in good health. This chain links TRBV3-1 with TRBJ2-6, with D perhaps TRBD2 (6 bases). Material for sequencing was blood. The CDR3 DNA follows: TGTGCCAGCAGCACCCAAGCGGGTAGCCCATCTGGGGCCAACGTCCTGACTTTC. This translates into CASSTQAGSPSGANVLTF.